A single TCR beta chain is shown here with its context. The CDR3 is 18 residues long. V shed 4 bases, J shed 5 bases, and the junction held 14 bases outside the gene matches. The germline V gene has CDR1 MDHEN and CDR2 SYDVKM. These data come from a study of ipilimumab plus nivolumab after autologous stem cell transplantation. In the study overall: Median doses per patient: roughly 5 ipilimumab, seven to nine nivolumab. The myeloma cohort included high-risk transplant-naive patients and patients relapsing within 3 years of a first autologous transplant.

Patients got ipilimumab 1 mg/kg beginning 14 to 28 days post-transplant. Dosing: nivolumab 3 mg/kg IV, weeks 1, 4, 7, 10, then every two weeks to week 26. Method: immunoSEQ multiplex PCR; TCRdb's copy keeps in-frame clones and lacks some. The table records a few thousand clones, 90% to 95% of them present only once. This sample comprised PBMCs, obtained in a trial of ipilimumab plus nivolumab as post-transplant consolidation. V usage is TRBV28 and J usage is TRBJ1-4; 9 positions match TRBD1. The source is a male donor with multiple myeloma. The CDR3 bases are TGTGCCAGCAGTTCAGATAGGGACAGGGTGGAGTGGAATGAAAAACTGTTTTTT. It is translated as CASSSDRDRVEWNEKLFF.